This is a list of T cell receptor beta chains from one sample in a study of Graves' ophthalmopathy and Graves' hyperthyroidism. TCRdb fed the multiplex PCR reads into MiXCR, producing one record per CDR3 protein. The table lists 650,000 to 900,000 distinct CDR3 sequences, 35% to 50% of them singletons. The sequenced sample was peripheral blood. These receptors came from an adult man with Graves' ophthalmopathy. Each CDR3 is given with its conserved first and last residue. Each record gives: V gene, D gene, clone size, J gene, CDR3 DNA, CDR3 protein. The D gene is left open where the match is weak. Clone size is not always given. Where it is, it says once, few, many or a class for expanded clones.

TRBV2	.	.	TRBJ1-2	TGTGCCAGCAGAGGACAGCGCGGTGGAACCTTC	CASRGQRGGTF
TRBV4-2	TRBD2	few	TRBJ2-5	TGTGCCAGCAGCCAAGAAATAGCGGGAGGGTCTGAGACCCAGTACTTC	CASSQEIAGGSETQYF
TRBV7-2	.	.	TRBJ1-6	TGTGCCAGCAGTTACTGCGTTCTAACATCGCCCCTCCACTTT	CASSYCVLTSPLHF
TRBV2	.	.	TRBJ1-1	TGTGCCAGCGGCGGGGATGGACGCACTGAAGCTTTCTTT	CASGGDGRTEAFF
TRBV29-1	.	many	TRBJ2-7	TGCAGCGTTGTCTTTGGAAACTCCTACGAGCAGTACTTC	CSVVFGNSYEQYF
TRBV9	.	few	TRBJ1-4	TGTGCCAGCAGCGCTACCGGACACATGGGGGAAAAACTGTTTTTT	CASSATGHMGEKLFF
TRBV10-3	TRBD2	.	TRBJ2-7	TGTGCCATCAGCCCTGCGGGGGCGCATCAGCGGGGGAACGAGCAGTACTTC	CAISPAGAHQRGNEQYF
TRBV10-2	.	.	TRBJ1-4	TGTGCCAGCAGTTCCCGGGCATGGAATGAAAAACTGTTTTTT	CASSSRAWNEKLFF
TRBV20-1	.	.	TRBJ2-7	TGCAGTGCTATAAGGTACTACGAGCAGTACTTC	CSAIRYYEQYF
TRBV6-5	.	.	TRBJ1-2	TGTGCCAGCAGTTCTCAGGGTGGCTACACCTTC	CASSSQGGYTF
TRBV5-4	.	few	TRBJ2-5	TGTGCCAGCAGCTTGGGGCGTCCGTCGAGGACCCAGTACTTC	CASSLGRPSRTQYF
TRBV20-1	.	.	TRBJ1-1	TGCAGTGCTCCCCACTTCGGACCGTTAAACACTGAAGCTTTCTTT	CSAPHFGPLNTEAFF
TRBV14	.	.	TRBJ1-1	TGTGCCAGCAGCCAAGAGTACAGGGCAAACACTGAAGCTTTCTTT	CASSQEYRANTEAFF
TRBV20-1	.	.	TRBJ1-4	TGCAGTGCTAGAGATTGGCAGGGTGGTGAAAAACTGTTTTTT	CSARDWQGGEKLFF
TRBV7-9	TRBD2	.	TRBJ2-6	TGTGCCAGCAGCGGGCGGACTAGCGGAGCCAACGTCCTGACTTTC	CASSGRTSGANVLTF
TRBV6-6	.	.	TRBJ1-1	TGTGCCAGCAGTTACCTCCAGGGAAGAACTGAAGCTTTCTTT	CASSYLQGRTEAFF
TRBV25-1	TRBD2	.	TRBJ2-2	TGCGCCAGCAGCCAAGGATATTTAGCGGGAGAGAACACCGGGGAGCTGTTTTTT	CASSQGYLAGENTGELFF
TRBV7-9	TRBD1	.	TRBJ1-1	TGTGCCAGCAGCTTAGACGGTGCAGGGGGCGCATTAGGGAACACTGAAGCTTTCTTT	CASSLDGAGGALGNTEAFF
TRBV24-1	.	.	TRBJ1-5	TGTGCCAGCAGTTTAGCTGGGGAGTTGAGTCAGCCCCAGCATTTT	CASSLAGELSQPQHF
TRBV10-3	.	many	TRBJ1-2	TGTGCCATCAGTGAGGGAGGGAGGCCGAATGGCTACACCTTC	CAISEGGRPNGYTF
TRBV2	TRBD1	.	TRBJ2-7	TGTGCCAGCAGTGACACAGGGGGCCTCTACGAGCAGTACTTC	CASSDTGGLYEQYF
TRBV25-1	.	.	TRBJ2-2	TGTGCCAGCAGACGGGGGACGGTGGGCACCGGGGAGCTGTTTTTT	CASRRGTVGTGELFF
TRBV2	TRBD1	many	TRBJ2-5	TGTGCCAGCAGTGAAGCGCAGGGACAGGACGGCGGGGAGACCCAGTACTTC	CASSEAQGQDGGETQYF
TRBV7-2	.	many	TRBJ1-2	TGTGCCAGCAGCTTAGTCGGGGGCTGGATCTATGGCTACACCTTC	CASSLVGGWIYGYTF
TRBV25-1	.	many	TRBJ2-2	TGTGCCAGCAGTACGTTTGGAGGCGGGGAGCTGTTTTTT	CASSTFGGGELFF
TRBV15	TRBD1	many	TRBJ1-5	TGTGCCACCAGCATATGGACAGGGCCTCAGCCCCAGCATTTT	CATSIWTGPQPQHF
TRBV6-6	.	many	TRBJ1-1	TGTGCCAGCAGTTACCTTGAGGGTGAAGCTTTCTTT	CASSYLEGEAFF
TRBV29-1	.	.	TRBJ2-7	TGCAGCGTTGAGGAGGGCGGTACCGGGGAGCTGTACTTC	CSVEEGGTGELYF
TRBV19	TRBD1	many	TRBJ1-2	TGTGCCAGTAGGGAAACGGGACAGCATGGCTACACCTTC	CASRETGQHGYTF
TRBV11-2	.	few	TRBJ2-6	TGTGCCAGCTCCCCTAAGGGCGGCTCTGGGGCCAACGTCCTGACTTTC	CASSPKGGSGANVLTF
TRBV7-2	.	few	TRBJ1-5	TGCGCCAGCAGCCCGTCATACGGCAGGGGTGGGAGCAATCAGCCCCAGCATTTT	CASSPSYGRGGSNQPQHF